The clone carrying this TCR beta chain was detected ten times or more. A library of TCRbeta sequences, prepared with unique molecular identifiers, was generated. TCRdb redid the calling of the PCR reads with MiXCR, one entry per CDR3 protein. The sample contains 250,000 to 300,000 distinct CDR3 sequences, more than 9% of which appear only once. This sample is drawn from a study of T-cell reconstitution after alpha-beta-depleted transplantation in children. The CDR3 length is 13 residues. With 2 bases removed from V and 2 bases from J, the gap between germline ends came to 6 bases. From germline, CDR1 is ENHRY and CDR2 SYGVKD.

The rearrangement links TRBV10-3 to TRBJ1-2; weak D call: TRBD1 (5 bases). This sequence originates from a human donor who donated a stem cell graft to a child with SCID. Sequencing used PBMCs from the stem cell graft donor, obtained from the stem cell graft. CDR3 region: CAISEDRNYGYTF. The CDR3, as DNA: TGTGCCATCAGTGAGGACAGAAACTATGGCTACACCTTC.